These 13 T cell receptor beta chains were all obtained from the same sample, sequenced in a study of cytomegalovirus exposure and HLA in healthy donors. Sequencing used immunoSEQ multiplex PCR; TCRdb keeps in-frame clones, though not all of them. Here the sample spans 130,000 or so clones, just under 90% being singletons. Sample: PBMCs. These receptors were collected from a young man in good health and CMV-seronegative.

The chain joins TRBV10-1 to TRBJ2-7; perhaps TRBD1 as D (5 bases). Between the trimmed V and J ends, which lost 2 bases and 5 bases, there was a span of 10 bases. Per germline, CDR1 WNHNN and CDR2 SYGVQD (reference sequence). This CDR3 has 13 residues. For the CDR3, the DNA is TGCGCCAGCAGTGAGGGCAGGGTCCACGAGCAGTACTTC. It is translated as CASSEGRVHEQYF.

The genes are TRBV6-4 and TRBJ2-5; TRBD2 matches at 8 bases. V was pared by 0 bases and J by 2 bases, with 8 bases of the junction left unmatched. Germline loops: CDR1 MRHNA, CDR2 SNTAGT. The CDR3 has 17 amino acids. The CDR3 protein is CASSDSGLAGLQETQYF. The CDR3 coding sequence is TGTGCCAGCAGTGACTCAGGGCTAGCGGGTTTACAAGAGACCCAGTACTTC.

The genes are TRBV29-1 and TRBJ2-5; perhaps TRBD2 as D (6 bases). Germline-derived CDR1 and CDR2 are SQVTM and ANQGSEA. Deletions cut 7 bases from V and 4 bases from J, with 7 bases between. The length of the CDR3 is 10 residues. CDR3 sequence reads: CSAAGETQYF. CDR3 coding DNA: TGCAGCGCAGCGGGAGAGACCCAGTACTTC.

The chain recombines TRBV2 with TRBJ1-4; no definite D call. CDR1 and CDR2 (germline): SNHLY, FYNNEI. This CDR3 contains 14 residues. V gave up 6 bases and J gave up 0 bases, with 8 bases separating them. In DNA, the CDR3 is TGTGCCAGCAGGGTGACTGCAACTAATGAAAAACTGTTTTTT. This gives the protein CASRVTATNEKLFF.

The V gene is TRBV7-2, the J gene TRBJ2-2; D remains unclear. V lost 5 bases and J lost 0, with 7 bases in between. Germline loops: CDR1 SGHTA, CDR2 FQGNSA. This CDR3 region has 14 residues. The CDR3: CASSPRPNTGELFF. The CDR3 DNA reads as TGTGCCAGCAGCCCTAGACCGAACACCGGGGAGCTGTTTTTT.

This chain links TRBV2 with TRBJ1-4; the match to TRBD1 covers 7 bases. CDR1 is SNHLY and CDR2 is FYNNEI in the germline V gene. This CDR3 contains 14 residues. Trimming at V came to 7 bases and at J to 5 bases, leaving 7 bases not matched to a gene. CDR3 loop: CASMTGPGNEKLFF. Written as DNA, the CDR3 is TGTGCCAGCATGACAGGGCCGGGCAATGAAAAACTGTTTTTT.

V and J are TRBV7-6 and TRBJ1-6; TRBD1 aligns across 7 bases. The junction had 8 bases not matched to a gene; V was cut back by 5 bases and J by 10 bases. The V gene's germline CDR1 is SGHVS and CDR2 FNYEAQ. The CDR3 has 14 residues. The CDR3: CASSPEEGGSPLHF. CDR3 DNA: TGTGCCAGCAGCCCAGAGGAAGGGGGCTCACCCCTCCACTTT.

The CDR3: CASSFSWDSPLHF. CDR3 DNA sequence: TGTGCCAGCAGTTTTAGCTGGGATTCACCCCTCCACTTT. V is TRBV27 and J is TRBJ1-6; D is unclear. The CDR3 contains 13 residues. CDR1 is MNHEY, CDR2 SMNVEV, per germline (reference sequence). V lost 3 bases, J lost 8 bases, and 8 bases lay in between.

V is TRBV25-1 and J is TRBJ2-3, with a weak D call TRBD1 (6 bases). Trimming removed 3 bases at V and 3 bases at J, with 10 bases between. CDR3 length: 14 amino acids. Germline CDR1 is MGHDK and CDR2 is SYGVNS. CDR3 in DNA: TGTGCCAGCAGTGACTCCAGGGGAACAGATACGCAGTATTTT. Its translation is CASSDSRGTDTQYF.

This chain joins TRBV6-1 and TRBJ1-5; TRBD1 is a possible D gene (6 bases). The germline CDR1 and CDR2 sequences are MNHNS and SASEGT. The CDR3 loop spans 14 amino acids. V shed 8 bases and J shed 4 bases, with 15 bases lying between them. The CDR3 loop is CASLSGVWNQPQHF. The CDR3 DNA follows: TGTGCCAGCCTTTCAGGGGTATGGAATCAGCCCCAGCATTTT.

This chain connects TRBV7-8 to TRBJ1-2; the match to TRBD1 covers 8 bases. J was trimmed by 12 bases and V by 0 bases; bases with no gene match: 3. CDR1 and CDR2 from the germline V gene are SGHVS and FQNEAQ. CDR3 length: 12 amino acids. The DNA for the CDR3 is TGTGCCAGCAGCTTAGCGGACAGGGTTAACACCTTC. Its protein product is CASSLADRVNTF.

This clone was seen just once. The J gene is TRBJ2-5, the V gene TRBV19; 11 bases are shared with TRBD1. The V gene's germline CDR1 is LNHDA and CDR2 SQIVND (reference sequence). The ends lost 3 bases at V and 5 bases at J; junction bases unmatched: 2. This CDR3 comprises 14 residues. As DNA, the CDR3 is TGTGCCAGTAGTATGGACAGGGGGCTGGAGACCCAGTACTTC. As protein: CASSMDRGLETQYF.

The CDR3 sequence is CASSLRVGGGYTF. The CDR3 nucleotides read TGTGCCAGCAGTTTGAGGGTGGGGGGTGGCTACACCTTC. V usage is TRBV28 and J usage is TRBJ1-2, with D possibly matching TRBD1 (5 bases). Trimming took off 3 bases at V and 7 bases at J, with 12 bases between the two ends. Germline V gives CDR1 MDHEN, CDR2 SYDVKM. The CDR3 totals 13 residues.